These T cell receptor beta chains were read from a single sample in a study of blood T cell repertoires in COVID-19. Measured with immunoSEQ multiplex PCR; TCRdb has only the in-frame clones, and not every one. The sample shows a few hundred thousand clones, about 88% of them seen only once. The sample taken for sequencing was peripheral blood. The receptors come from a woman in her 70s with active or convalescent COVID-19. Both conserved end residues are part of each CDR3. Fields, in order: J gene, clone size, V gene, D gene, CDR3 length, CDR3 protein, CDR3 DNA. D genes are given only for firm matches. Clone size appears in some rows only: once, few, many, or a class for an expanded clone.

J: TRBJ2-1
size: once
V: TRBV5-1
D: TRBD1
length: 15
CDR3: CASSLQGARNNEQFF
DNA: TGCGCCAGCAGCCTACAGGGGGCAAGGAACAATGAGCAGTTCTTC

J: TRBJ1-3
size: .
V: TRBV18
D: .
length: 14
CDR3: CASSSNRAGNTIYF
DNA: TGTGCCAGCTCATCTAACAGGGCTGGAAACACCATATATTTT

J: TRBJ2-5
size: .
V: TRBV19
D: .
length: 15
CDR3: CASSIARDSGETQYF
DNA: TGTGCCAGTAGTATAGCGAGAGACAGCGGGGAGACCCAGTACTTC

J: TRBJ1-1
size: few
V: TRBV9
D: .
length: 15
CDR3: CASSQDPGLITEAFF
DNA: TGTGCCAGCAGCCAAGATCCGGGACTCATAACTGAAGCTTTCTTT

J: TRBJ1-2
size: .
V: TRBV18
D: TRBD1
length: 15
CDR3: CASSPSGQDHYGYTF
DNA: TGTGCCAGCTCACCGTCGGGACAGGACCACTATGGCTACACCTTC

J: TRBJ2-2
size: .
V: TRBV19
D: TRBD1
length: 13
CDR3: CASRPTGIGELFF
DNA: TGTGCCAGTAGACCGACAGGGATCGGGGAGCTGTTTTTT

J: TRBJ1-2
size: .
V: TRBV3-1/TRBV3-2
D: .
length: 12
CDR3: CASSPGGGGYTF
DNA: TGTGCCAGCAGCCCTGGCGGGGGTGGCTACACCTTC

J: TRBJ1-1
size: .
V: TRBV12-3/TRBV12-4
D: .
length: 12
CDR3: CASSHSTGEAFF
DNA: TGTGCCAGCAGTCATTCGACAGGCGAAGCTTTCTTT

J: TRBJ2-2
size: .
V: TRBV11-2
D: TRBD1
length: 18
CDR3: CASRPSSWDRFNTGELFF
DNA: TGTGCCAGCAGACCCTCCTCATGGGACAGATTTAACACCGGGGAGCTGTTTTTT

J: TRBJ1-5
size: .
V: TRBV19
D: .
length: 15
CDR3: CASSGEGRRNQPQHF
DNA: TGTGCCAGTAGTGGGGAGGGTAGGAGGAATCAGCCCCAGCATTTT

J: TRBJ1-4
size: .
V: TRBV10-2
D: TRBD1
length: 13
CDR3: CATNGQVGEKLFF
DNA: TGCGCCACCAACGGACAGGTTGGCGAAAAACTGTTTTTT

J: TRBJ1-4
size: .
V: TRBV6-6
D: .
length: 15
CDR3: CASSYLSATNEKLFF
DNA: TGTGCCAGCAGCTACCTCAGTGCAACTAATGAAAAACTGTTTTTT

J: TRBJ2-2
size: .
V: TRBV18
D: .
length: 16
CDR3: CASLPAAVPNTGELFF
DNA: TGTGCCAGCTTACCCGCGGCTGTGCCGAACACCGGGGAGCTGTTTTTT

J: TRBJ1-6
size: .
V: TRBV19
D: .
length: 14
CDR3: CASSIGGRNSPLHF
DNA: TGTGCCAGTAGTATAGGAGGGAGGAATTCACCCCTCCACTTT

J: TRBJ1-1
size: .
V: TRBV25-1
D: TRBD1
length: 12
CDR3: CASSDRAAEAFF
DNA: TGTGCCAGCAGCGACAGGGCGGCTGAAGCTTTCTTT

J: TRBJ2-7
size: .
V: TRBV18
D: TRBD1
length: 15
CDR3: CASSPDSGTAYEQYF
DNA: TGTGCCAGCTCACCAGATTCCGGGACAGCCTACGAGCAGTACTTC

J: TRBJ2-1
size: .
V: TRBV5-1
D: TRBD1
length: 14
CDR3: CASSRDRGNDEQFF
DNA: TGCGCCAGCAGTCGGGACAGGGGGAACGATGAGCAGTTCTTC

J: TRBJ2-1
size: .
V: TRBV9
D: TRBD2
length: 17
CDR3: CASSVSPNSGGPNEQFF
DNA: TGTGCCAGCAGCGTATCCCCCAATAGCGGGGGCCCTAATGAGCAGTTCTTC

J: TRBJ1-5
size: .
V: TRBV27
D: .
length: 16
CDR3: CASTDRDFLGNQPQHF
DNA: TGTGCCAGCACCGACCGGGACTTCCTTGGCAATCAGCCCCAGCATTTT

J: TRBJ2-4
size: .
V: TRBV21-1
D: .
length: 19
CDR3: CASSPTWDRIHIAKNIQYF
DNA: TGTGCCAGCAGCCCTACATGGGACAGGATTCACATTGCCAAAAACATTCAGTACTTC

J: TRBJ2-2
size: .
V: TRBV27
D: .
length: 16
CDR3: CASSLSRRVGTGELFF
DNA: TGTGCCAGCAGTTTATCCCGCCGGGTTGGTACCGGGGAGCTGTTTTTT

J: TRBJ2-7
size: .
V: TRBV7-7
D: TRBD1
length: 13
CDR3: CASSLKGQGEQYF
DNA: TGTGCCAGCAGCTTAAAGGGACAGGGCGAGCAGTACTTC

J: TRBJ1-6
size: few
V: TRBV5-5
D: .
length: 15
CDR3: CASSADSNIILALHF
DNA: TGTGCCAGCAGCGCGGACAGTAACATAATTCTGGCCCTCCACTTT

J: TRBJ2-1
size: .
V: TRBV18
D: TRBD2
length: 15
CDR3: CASSPGSGAGIEQFF
DNA: TGTGCCAGCTCACCAGGAAGCGGGGCCGGCATTGAGCAGTTCTTC

J: TRBJ2-3
size: .
V: TRBV20-1
D: TRBD2
length: 14
CDR3: CSASAGGPGDTQYF
DNA: TGCAGTGCTAGTGCGGGGGGGCCGGGAGATACGCAGTATTTT

J: TRBJ2-2
size: .
V: TRBV19
D: TRBD1
length: 17
CDR3: CASTPLDRGENTGELFF
DNA: TGTGCCAGTACCCCCCTCGACAGGGGTGAGAACACCGGGGAGCTGTTTTTT

J: TRBJ2-3
size: .
V: TRBV6-5
D: .
length: 15
CDR3: CASSYSKGSTDTQYF
DNA: TGTGCCAGCAGTTACTCCAAGGGGAGCACAGATACGCAGTATTTT